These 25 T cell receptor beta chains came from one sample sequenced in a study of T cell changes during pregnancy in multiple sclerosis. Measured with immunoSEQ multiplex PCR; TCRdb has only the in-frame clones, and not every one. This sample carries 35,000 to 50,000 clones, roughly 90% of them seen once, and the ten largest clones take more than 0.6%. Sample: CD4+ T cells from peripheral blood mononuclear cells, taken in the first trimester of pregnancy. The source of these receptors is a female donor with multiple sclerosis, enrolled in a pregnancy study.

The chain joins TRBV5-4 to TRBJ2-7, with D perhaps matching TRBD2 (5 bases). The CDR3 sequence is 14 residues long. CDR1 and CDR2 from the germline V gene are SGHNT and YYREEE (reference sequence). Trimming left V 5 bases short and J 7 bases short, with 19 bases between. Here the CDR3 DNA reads TGTGCCAGCAGGGGGAACGGCGACTCGGGAGAGCAGTACTTC. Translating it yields CASRGNGDSGEQYF.

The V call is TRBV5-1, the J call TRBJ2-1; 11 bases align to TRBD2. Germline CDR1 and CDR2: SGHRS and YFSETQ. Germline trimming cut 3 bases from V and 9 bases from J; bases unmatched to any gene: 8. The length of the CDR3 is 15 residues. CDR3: CASSWGLAAGGEQFF. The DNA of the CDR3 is TGCGCCAGCAGCTGGGGACTAGCGGCGGGGGGTGAGCAGTTCTTC.

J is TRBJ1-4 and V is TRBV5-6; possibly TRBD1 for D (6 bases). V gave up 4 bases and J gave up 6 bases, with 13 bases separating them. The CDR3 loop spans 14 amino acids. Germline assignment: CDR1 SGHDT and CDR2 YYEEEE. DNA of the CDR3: TGTGCCAGCAGCCTACAGGGTCGTTATGAAAAACTGTTTTTT. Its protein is CASSLQGRYEKLFF. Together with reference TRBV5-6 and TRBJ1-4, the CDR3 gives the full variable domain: DAGVTQSPTHLIKTRGQQVTLRCSPKSGHDTVSWYQQALGQGPQFIFQYYEEEERQRGNFPDRFSGHQFPNYSSELNVNALLLGDSALYLCASSLQGRYEKLFFGSGTQLSVL.

DNA of the CDR3: TGTGCCAGCAGCTCCGCCCTAAGCGGGAGGATTACTGGGGAGCAGTACTTC. This sequence encodes CASSSALSGRITGEQYF. The rearrangement joins TRBV5-4 to TRBJ2-7, with TRBD2 identical over 9 bases. V lost 3 bases to trimming and J lost 7 bases; unmatched junction nucleotides: 17. There are 17 residues in the CDR3. The V gene's germline CDR1 is SGHNT and CDR2 YYREEE (reference sequence).

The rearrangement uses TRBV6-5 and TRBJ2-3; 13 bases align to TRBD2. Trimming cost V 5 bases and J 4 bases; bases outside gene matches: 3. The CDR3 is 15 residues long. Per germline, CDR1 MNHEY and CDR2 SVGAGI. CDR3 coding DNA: TGTGCCAGCAGTCAAGGACTAGCGGGAGCAGATACGCAGTATTTT. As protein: CASSQGLAGADTQYF.

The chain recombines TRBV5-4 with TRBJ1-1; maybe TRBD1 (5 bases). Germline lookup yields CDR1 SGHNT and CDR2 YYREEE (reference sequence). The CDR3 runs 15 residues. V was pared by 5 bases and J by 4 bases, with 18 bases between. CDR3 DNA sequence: TGTGCCAGCAGTCCCACTGTGGTGGGGGGCACTGAAGCTTTCTTT. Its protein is CASSPTVVGGTEAFF.

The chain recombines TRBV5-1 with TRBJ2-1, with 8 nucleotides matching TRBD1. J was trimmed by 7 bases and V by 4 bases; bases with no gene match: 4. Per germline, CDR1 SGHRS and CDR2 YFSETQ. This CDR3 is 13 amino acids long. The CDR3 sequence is CASSKRQGNEQFF. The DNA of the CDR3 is TGCGCCAGCAGCAAGAGACAGGGGAATGAGCAGTTCTTC.

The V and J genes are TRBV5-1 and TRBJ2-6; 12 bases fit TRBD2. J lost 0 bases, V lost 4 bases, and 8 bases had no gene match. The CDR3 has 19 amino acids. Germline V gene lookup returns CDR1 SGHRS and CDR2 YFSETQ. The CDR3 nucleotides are TGCGCCAGCAGCCCCGGACTAGCGGGGACTCCCTCTGGGGCCAACGTCCTGACTTTC. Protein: CASSPGLAGTPSGANVLTF.

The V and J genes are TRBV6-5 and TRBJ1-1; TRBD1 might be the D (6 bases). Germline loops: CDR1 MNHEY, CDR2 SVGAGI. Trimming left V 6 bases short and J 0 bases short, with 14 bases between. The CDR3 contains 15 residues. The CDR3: CASSRPDRLNTEAFF. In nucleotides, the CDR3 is TGTGCCAGCAGCCGACCAGACAGGCTGAACACTGAAGCTTTCTTT.

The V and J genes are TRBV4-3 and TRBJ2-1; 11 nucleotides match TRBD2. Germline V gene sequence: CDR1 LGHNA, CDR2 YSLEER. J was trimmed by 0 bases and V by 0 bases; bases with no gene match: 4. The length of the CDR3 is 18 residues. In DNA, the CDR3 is TGCGCCAGCAGCCAAGATGTCGGACTAGCGGGCTCCTACAATGAGCAGTTCTTC. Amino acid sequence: CASSQDVGLAGSYNEQFF.

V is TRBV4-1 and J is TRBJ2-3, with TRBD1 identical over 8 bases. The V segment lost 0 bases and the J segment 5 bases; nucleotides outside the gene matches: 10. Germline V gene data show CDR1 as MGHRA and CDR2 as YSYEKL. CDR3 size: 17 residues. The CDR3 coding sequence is TGCGCCAGCAGCCAAGATAGTGGGCTGGACAGGGTAGATACGCAGTATTTT. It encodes CASSQDSGLDRVDTQYF.

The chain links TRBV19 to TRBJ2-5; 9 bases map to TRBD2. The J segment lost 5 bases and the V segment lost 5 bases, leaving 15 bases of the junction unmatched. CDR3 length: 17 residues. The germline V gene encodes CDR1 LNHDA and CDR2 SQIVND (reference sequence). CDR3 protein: CASSPTSSSGSGETQYF. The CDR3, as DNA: TGTGCCAGTAGTCCCACATCCAGTAGCGGGAGTGGGGAGACCCAGTACTTC.

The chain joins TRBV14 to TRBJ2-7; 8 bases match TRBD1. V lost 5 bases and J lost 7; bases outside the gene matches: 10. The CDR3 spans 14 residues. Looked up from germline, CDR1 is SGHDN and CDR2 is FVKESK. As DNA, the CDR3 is TGTGCCAGCAGCAGGACAGGGTACCAAATAGAGCAGTACTTC. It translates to CASSRTGYQIEQYF.

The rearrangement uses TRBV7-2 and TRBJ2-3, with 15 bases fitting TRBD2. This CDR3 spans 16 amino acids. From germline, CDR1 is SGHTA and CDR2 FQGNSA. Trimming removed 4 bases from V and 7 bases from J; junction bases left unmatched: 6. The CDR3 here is CASSSGLAGGLNTQYF. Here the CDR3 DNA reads TGTGCCAGCAGCTCCGGACTAGCGGGAGGGCTAAATACGCAGTATTTT.

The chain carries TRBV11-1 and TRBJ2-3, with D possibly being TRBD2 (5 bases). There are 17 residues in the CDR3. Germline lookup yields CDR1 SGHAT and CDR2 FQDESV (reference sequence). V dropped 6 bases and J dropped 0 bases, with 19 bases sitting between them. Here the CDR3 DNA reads TGTGCCAGCAGTCCGCTTCGAGGACTCGTCAGCACAGATACGCAGTATTTT. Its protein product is CASSPLRGLVSTDTQYF.

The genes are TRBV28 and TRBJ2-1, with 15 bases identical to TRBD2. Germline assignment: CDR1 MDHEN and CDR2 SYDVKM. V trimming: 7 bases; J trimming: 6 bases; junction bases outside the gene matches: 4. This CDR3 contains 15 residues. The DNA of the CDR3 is TGTGCCAGCACCAGGACTAGCGGGAGGGCCAATGAGCAGTTCTTC. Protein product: CASTRTSGRANEQFF.

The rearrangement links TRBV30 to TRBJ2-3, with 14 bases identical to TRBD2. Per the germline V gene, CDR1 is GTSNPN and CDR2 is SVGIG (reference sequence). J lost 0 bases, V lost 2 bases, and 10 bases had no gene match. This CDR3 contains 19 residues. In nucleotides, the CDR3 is TGTGCCTGGAGTCCCCTCCGACTAGCGGGAGGGACTAGCACAGATACGCAGTATTTT. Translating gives CAWSPLRLAGGTSTDTQYF.

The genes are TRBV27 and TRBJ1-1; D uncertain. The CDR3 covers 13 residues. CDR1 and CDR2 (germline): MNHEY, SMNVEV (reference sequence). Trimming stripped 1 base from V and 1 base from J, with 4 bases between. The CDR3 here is CASSLLSNTEAFF. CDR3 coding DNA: TGTGCCAGCAGTTTATTATCGAACACTGAAGCTTTCTTT.

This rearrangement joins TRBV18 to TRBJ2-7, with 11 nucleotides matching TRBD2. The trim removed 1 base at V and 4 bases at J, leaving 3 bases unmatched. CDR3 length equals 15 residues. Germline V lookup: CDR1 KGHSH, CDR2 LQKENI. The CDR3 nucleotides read TGTGCCAGCTCACCACAAGTAGCGGGAGGGTACGAGCAGTACTTC. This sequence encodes CASSPQVAGGYEQYF. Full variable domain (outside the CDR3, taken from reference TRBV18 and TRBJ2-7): NAGVMQNPRHLVRRRGQEARLRCSPMKGHSHVYWYRQLPEEGLKFMVYLQKENIIDESGMPKERFSAEFPKEGPSILRIQQVVRGDSAAYFCASSPQVAGGYEQYFGPGTRLTVT.

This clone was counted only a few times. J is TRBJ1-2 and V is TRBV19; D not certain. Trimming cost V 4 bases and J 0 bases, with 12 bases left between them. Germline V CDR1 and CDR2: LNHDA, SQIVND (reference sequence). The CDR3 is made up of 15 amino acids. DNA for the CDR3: TGTGCCAGTAGTACCCGACTAGGAGCTAACTATGGCTACACCTTC. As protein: CASSTRLGANYGYTF.

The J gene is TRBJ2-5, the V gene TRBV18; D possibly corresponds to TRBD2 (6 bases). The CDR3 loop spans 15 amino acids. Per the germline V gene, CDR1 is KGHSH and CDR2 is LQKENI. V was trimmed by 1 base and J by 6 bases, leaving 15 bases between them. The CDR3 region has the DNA TGTGCCAGCTCACCACAGGGAGGACACCCCCAGACCCAGTACTTC. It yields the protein CASSPQGGHPQTQYF.

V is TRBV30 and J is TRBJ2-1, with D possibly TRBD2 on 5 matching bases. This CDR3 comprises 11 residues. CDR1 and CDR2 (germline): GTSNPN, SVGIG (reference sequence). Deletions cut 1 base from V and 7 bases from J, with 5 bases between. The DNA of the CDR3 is TGTGCCTGGAGTGGGGAGAATGAGCAGTTCTTC. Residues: CAWSGENEQFF.

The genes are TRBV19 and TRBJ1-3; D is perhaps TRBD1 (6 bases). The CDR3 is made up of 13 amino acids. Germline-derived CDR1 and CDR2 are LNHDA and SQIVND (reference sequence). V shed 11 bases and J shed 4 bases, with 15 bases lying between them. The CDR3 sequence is CAASTGKGNTIYF. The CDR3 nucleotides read TGTGCCGCGTCAACAGGGAAAGGAAACACCATATATTTT.

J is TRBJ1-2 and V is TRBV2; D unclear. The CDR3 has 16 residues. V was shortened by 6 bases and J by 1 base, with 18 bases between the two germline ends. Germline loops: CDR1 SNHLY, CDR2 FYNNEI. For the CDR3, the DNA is TGTGCCAGCAGGGGCGTGCCAGCGGCTCTTAACTATGGCTACACCTTC. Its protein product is CASRGVPAALNYGYTF.

The CDR3, as DNA: TGTGCCATCGCGAGAGGTTTGACAGATACGCAGTATTTT. As protein: CAIARGLTDTQYF. The chain combines TRBV10-3 with TRBJ2-3; no reliable D call. From germline, CDR1 is ENHRY and CDR2 SYGVKD. The V end lost 8 bases, the J end lost 3 bases, and 12 bases lay between the germline ends. The CDR3 has 13 amino acids.